This T cell receptor beta chain came from a study of blood T cell repertoires in COVID-19. Looking at the study overall: Whether acute or convalescent, the COVID-19 samples came from the United States, Italy and Spain. PBMCs, B-cell-depleted T cells, or T cells provided the cDNA or gDNA that made up the material.

The V gene's germline CDR1 is SGHAT and CDR2 FQNNGV. The CDR3 contains 13 residues. V lost 5 bases, J lost 3 bases, and 10 bases lay in between. Authors' methods: Amplification of reference gene primers provided the estimated nucleated cell counts. Clones were read by immunoSEQ multiplex PCR, and TCRdb kept only the in-frame ones, dropping some. The V and J calls and the clone size are those of that table, but D and trimming were determined from the DNA. The sample lists 150,000 to 200,000 clones, around 82% occurring once. Sequenced: peripheral blood. V gene TRBV11-2 combines with J gene TRBJ1-1; D ambiguous. This clonotype was sampled from an elderly woman with acute or convalescent COVID-19. CDR3 DNA: TGTGCCAGCAGCCCTAGGCTAGACACTGAAGCTTTCTTT. Translating gives CASSPRLDTEAFF. Based on the CDR3 plus reference TRBV11-2 and TRBJ1-1, the full variable domain is EAGVAQSPRYKIIEKRQSVAFWCNPISGHATLYWYQQILGQGPKLLIQFQNNGVVDDSQLPKDRFSAERLKGVDSTLKIQPAKLEDSAVYLCASSPRLDTEAFFGQGTRLTVV.